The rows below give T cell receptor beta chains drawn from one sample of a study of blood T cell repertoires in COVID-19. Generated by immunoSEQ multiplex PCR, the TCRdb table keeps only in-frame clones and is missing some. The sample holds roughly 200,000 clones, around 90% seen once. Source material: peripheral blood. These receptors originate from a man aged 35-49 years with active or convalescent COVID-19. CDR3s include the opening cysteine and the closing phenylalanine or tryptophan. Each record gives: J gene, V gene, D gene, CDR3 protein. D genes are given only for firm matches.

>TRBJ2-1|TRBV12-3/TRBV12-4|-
CASSWGGEQFF
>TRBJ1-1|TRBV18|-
CASSYDRQITEAFF
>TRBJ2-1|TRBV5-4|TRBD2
CASRPSGGSYNEQFF
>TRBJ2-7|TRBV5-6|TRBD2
CASSLLSGGSSYEQYF
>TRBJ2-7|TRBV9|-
CASSAQTASYEQYF
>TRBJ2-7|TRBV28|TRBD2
CASSQTSGPSGKQYF
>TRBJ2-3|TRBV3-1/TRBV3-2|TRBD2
CASSQGYSGRAADTQYF
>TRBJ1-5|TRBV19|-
CASSPRILSNQPQHF
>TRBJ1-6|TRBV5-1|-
CASSSRETDNSPLHF
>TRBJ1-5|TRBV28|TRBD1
CASSPRRGTGHGQPQHF
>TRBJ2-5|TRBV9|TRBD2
CASSLGLAGGLETQYF
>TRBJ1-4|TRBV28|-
CASTIAGVNEKLFF
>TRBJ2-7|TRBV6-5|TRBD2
CASRRTSGSYEQYF
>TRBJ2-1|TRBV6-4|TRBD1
CASGGTGYNEQFF
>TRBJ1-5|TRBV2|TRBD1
CASSGGKGAGNQPQHF
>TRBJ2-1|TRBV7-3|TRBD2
CASSLKPGLASEQFF
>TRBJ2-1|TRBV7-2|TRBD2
CASSLGLAGVKVKNEQFF
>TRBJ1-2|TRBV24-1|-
CATSDSPHGGNGYTF
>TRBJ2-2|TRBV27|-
CASQAGLTGELFF
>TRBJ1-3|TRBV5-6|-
CASSIPGGSGNTIYF
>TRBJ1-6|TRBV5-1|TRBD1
CASSFGDRKNSPLHF
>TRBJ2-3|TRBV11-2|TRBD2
CASSWGTSGPGDTQYF
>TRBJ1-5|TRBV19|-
CASSIVRGSNQPQHF
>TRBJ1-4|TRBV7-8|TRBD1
CASSLLQGADEKLFF
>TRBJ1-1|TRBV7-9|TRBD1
CASSSNHRGGNTEAFF
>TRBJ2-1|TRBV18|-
CASSPRLEEQFF
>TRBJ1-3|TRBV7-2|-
CASSLGNTIYF
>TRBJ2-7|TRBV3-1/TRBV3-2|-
CASSQDRTYYEQYF
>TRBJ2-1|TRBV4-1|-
CASSHGLSLEYEQFF
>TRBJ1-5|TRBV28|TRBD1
CASHRGGQPQHF
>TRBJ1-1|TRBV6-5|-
CASSYSTGWTEAFF
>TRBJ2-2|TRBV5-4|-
CASSLGQRNTGELFF
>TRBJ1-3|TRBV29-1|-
CSVEQRGPGNTIYF
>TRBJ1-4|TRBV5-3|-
CARSLVQEIEKLFF
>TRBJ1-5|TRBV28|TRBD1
CASNPSGAGGKNQPQHF